These 4 T cell receptor beta chains were all obtained from the same sample, sequenced in a study of T cells in Graves' hyperthyroidism and ophthalmopathy. Amplified regions were TCR beta CDR3 sequences from RNA transcripts. Initially, a first-round RT-PCR of the TCR CDR3 employed the HTBI primer set. MiXCR, applied by TCRdb to the multiplex PCR reads, yields one record per CDR3 protein. The table includes roughly 700,000 distinct CDR3 sequences, about 15% detected once. The material sequenced was blood. The origin of the receptors is a woman aged 18-35 years with Graves' hyperthyroidism.

The chain recombines TRBV19 with TRBJ2-3; possibly TRBD1 for D (5 bases). CDR1 is LNHDA and CDR2 is SQIVND in the germline V gene (reference sequence). The CDR3 extends over 15 amino acids. The ends were cut back, 5 bases at V and 2 bases at J, with 14 bases in the middle. CDR3 nucleotide sequence: TGTGCCAGTAGTGTCCCGACAGATGACACAGATACGCAGTATTTT. It specifies CASSVPTDDTDTQYF.

This clonotype has a count of ten or more. In nucleotides, the CDR3 is TGTGCCAGCAGCCTTCTAGCGGTCGGTGGGGCAGATACGCAGTATTTT. Translation: CASSLLAVGGADTQYF. This chain joins TRBV28 and TRBJ2-3; 7 nucleotides agree with TRBD2. The CDR3 loop spans 16 amino acids. In germline, CDR1 is MDHEN, CDR2 SYDVKM. V gave up 6 bases and J gave up 4 bases; unmatched junction bases: 13.

Ten or more counts support this clonotype. CDR3 sequence (DNA): TGTGCCAGCAGTGAAGCGCAGGGTCCCGAATCCTACGAGCAGTACTTC. Protein product: CASSEAQGPESYEQYF. This chain links TRBV6-1 with TRBJ2-7; D might be TRBD1 (5 bases). CDR3 length equals 16 residues. CDR1 MNHNS and CDR2 SASEGT come from the germline V gene. The V end lost 0 bases, the J end lost 1 base, and 13 bases lay between the germline ends.

The chain recombines TRBV24-1 with TRBJ2-3; 8 bases match TRBD1. This CDR3 is 15 amino acids long. Trimming cost V 4 bases and J 5 bases; bases outside gene matches: 7. Germline assignment: CDR1 KGHDR and CDR2 SFDVKD. The CDR3 DNA reads as TGTGCCACCAGTGAGCGACAGGGGTGGAAAGATACGCAGTATTTT. Translated: CATSERQGWKDTQYF.